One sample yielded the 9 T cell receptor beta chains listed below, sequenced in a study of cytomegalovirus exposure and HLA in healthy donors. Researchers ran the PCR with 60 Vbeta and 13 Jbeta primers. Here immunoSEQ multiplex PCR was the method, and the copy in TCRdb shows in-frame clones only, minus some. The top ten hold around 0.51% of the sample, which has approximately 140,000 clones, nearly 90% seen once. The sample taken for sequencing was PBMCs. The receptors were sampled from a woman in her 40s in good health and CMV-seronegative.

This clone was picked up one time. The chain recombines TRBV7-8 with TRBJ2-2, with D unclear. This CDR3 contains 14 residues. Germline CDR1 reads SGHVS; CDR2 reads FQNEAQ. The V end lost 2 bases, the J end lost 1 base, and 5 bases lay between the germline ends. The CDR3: CASSLTVNTGELFF. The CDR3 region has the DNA TGTGCCAGCAGCTTAACTGTGAACACCGGGGAGCTGTTTTTT.

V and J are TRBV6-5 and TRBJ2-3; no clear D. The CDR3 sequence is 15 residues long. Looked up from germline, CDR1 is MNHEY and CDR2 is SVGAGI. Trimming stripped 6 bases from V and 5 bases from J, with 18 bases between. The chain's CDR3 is CASSLGVSQGDTQYF. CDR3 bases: TGTGCCAGCAGCTTAGGAGTTTCCCAAGGAGATACGCAGTATTTT.

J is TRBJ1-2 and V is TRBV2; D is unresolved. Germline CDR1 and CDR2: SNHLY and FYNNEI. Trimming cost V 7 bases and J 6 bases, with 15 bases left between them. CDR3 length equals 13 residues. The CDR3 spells CASKRQAGDGYTF. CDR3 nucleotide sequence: TGTGCCAGCAAGCGGCAGGCCGGGGATGGCTACACCTTC.

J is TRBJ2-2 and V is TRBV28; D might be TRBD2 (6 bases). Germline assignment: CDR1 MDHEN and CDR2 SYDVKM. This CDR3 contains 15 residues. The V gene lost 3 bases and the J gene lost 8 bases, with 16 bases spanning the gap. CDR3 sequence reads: CASSFPGGLKGELFF. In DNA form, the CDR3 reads TGTGCCAGCAGTTTCCCCGGAGGGCTTAAAGGGGAGCTGTTTTTT.

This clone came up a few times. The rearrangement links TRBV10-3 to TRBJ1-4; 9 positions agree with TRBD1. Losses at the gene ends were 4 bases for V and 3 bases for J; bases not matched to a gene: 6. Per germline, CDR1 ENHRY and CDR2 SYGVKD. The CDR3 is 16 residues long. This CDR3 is CAISAGTGRPNEKLFF. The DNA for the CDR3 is TGTGCCATCAGTGCCGGGACAGGGAGGCCTAATGAAAAACTGTTTTTT.

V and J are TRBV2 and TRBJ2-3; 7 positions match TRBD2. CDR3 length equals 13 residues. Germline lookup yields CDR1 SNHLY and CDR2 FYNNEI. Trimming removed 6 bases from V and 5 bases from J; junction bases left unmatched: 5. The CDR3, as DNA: TGTGCCAGCAGCCCCGCGGGGGTAGATACGCAGTATTTT. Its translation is CASSPAGVDTQYF.

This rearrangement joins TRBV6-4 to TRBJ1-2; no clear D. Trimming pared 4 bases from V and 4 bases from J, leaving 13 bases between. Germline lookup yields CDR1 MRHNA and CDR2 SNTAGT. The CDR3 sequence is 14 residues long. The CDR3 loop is CASSVGSYGYGYTF. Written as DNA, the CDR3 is TGTGCCAGCAGTGTCGGGTCCTACGGCTATGGCTACACCTTC.

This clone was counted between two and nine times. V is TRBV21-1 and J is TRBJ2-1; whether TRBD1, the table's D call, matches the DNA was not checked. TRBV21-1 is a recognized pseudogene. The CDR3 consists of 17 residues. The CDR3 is CASSKFAGQGSPNEQFF. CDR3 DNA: TGTGCCAGCAGCAAATTCGCGGGACAGGGGTCTCCCAATGAGCAGTTCTTC.

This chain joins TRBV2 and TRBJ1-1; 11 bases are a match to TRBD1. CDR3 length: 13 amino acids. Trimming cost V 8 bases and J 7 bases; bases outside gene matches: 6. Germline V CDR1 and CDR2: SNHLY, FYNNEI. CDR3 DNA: TGTGCCAGCGGAAGGACAGGGGGCAATGAAGCTTTCTTT. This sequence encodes CASGRTGGNEAFF.